The next 6 T cell receptor beta chains were all read from a single sample in a study of OX40 agonist ivuxolimab in advanced cancers. The assay was immunoSEQ multiplex PCR, and TCRdb's table has in-frame clones only and misses some. The profile covers tens of thousands of clones, with around 90% appearing a single time and around 0.46% taken by the ten largest. The sequencing here drew on CD4+ or CD8+ T cells sorted from blood, taken in a trial of the OX40 agonist ivuxolimab. The receptor set was obtained from an adult with an advanced solid tumor such as melanoma, head and neck, liver or kidney cancer.

The chain carries TRBV28 and TRBJ1-2, with D maybe TRBD1 (6 bases). V lost 8 bases and J lost 2, with 9 bases in between. Germline V CDR1 and CDR2: MDHEN, SYDVKM. This CDR3 has 12 amino acids. Here the CDR3 reads CASRGPNYGYTF. In DNA form, the CDR3 reads TGTGCCAGCCGGGGGCCCAACTATGGCTACACCTTC.

A single count supports this clone. This chain uses TRBV19 with TRBJ2-5; 7 bases match TRBD2. V trimming: 5 bases; J trimming: 1 base; junction bases outside the gene matches: 4. This CDR3 contains 14 residues. Germline CDR1 LNHDA, CDR2 SQIVND (reference sequence). DNA for the CDR3: TGTGCCAGTAGTCAAGGCGGGAGCCAAGAGACCCAGTACTTC. Translating gives CASSQGGSQETQYF.

The chain joins TRBV9 to TRBJ2-7; TRBD1 agrees at 8 bases. Germline V gene data show CDR1 as SGDLS and CDR2 as YYNGEE. J gave up 0 bases and V 2 bases, and 16 bases lay outside the gene matches. The CDR3 length is 19 residues. The CDR3 DNA reads as TGTGCCAGCAGCGTTACTAAGGGACAGGCCTCCCGAGGCTCCTACGAGCAGTACTTC. This codes for CASSVTKGQASRGSYEQYF.

This rearrangement joins TRBV19 to TRBJ2-3, with D perhaps matching TRBD2 (5 bases). V was clipped by 1 base and J by 0 bases, with 14 bases between them. The CDR3 runs to 17 residues. Germline CDR1 LNHDA, CDR2 SQIVND (reference sequence). Here the CDR3 DNA reads TGTGCCAGTAGTATAGGAGTTAGCAGGACTAGCACAGATACGCAGTATTTT. Translated: CASSIGVSRTSTDTQYF.

This rearrangement joins TRBV5-8 to TRBJ1-5, with no clear D. The V gene lost 4 bases and the J gene lost 9 bases, with 17 bases spanning the gap. Germline V gene lookup returns CDR1 SGHTS and CDR2 YDEGEE. There are 14 residues in the CDR3. The CDR3 region has the DNA TGTGCCAGCAGCCAATGGCCCGCCACGCGGCCCCAGCATTTT. It yields the protein CASSQWPATRPQHF.

This chain uses TRBV18 with TRBJ2-1, with TRBD2 identical over 12 bases. The germline CDR1 and CDR2 sequences are KGHSH and LQKENI. The CDR3 is 16 amino acids. J gave up 7 bases and V 1 base, and 5 bases lay outside the gene matches. Here the CDR3 DNA reads TGTGCCAGCTCACCACTAACTAGCGGGAGGAGGAATGAGCAGTTCTTC. Protein: CASSPLTSGRRNEQFF.